This T cell receptor (beta chain) was sequenced during a study of blood T cell repertoires in COVID-19. For the study at large: COVID-19 samples collected from the United States, Italy and Spain covered acute and convalescent phases. Sources were T cells, B-cell-depleted T cells, or PBMCs; the material itself was cDNA or gDNA.

Original data processing: Amplification of reference gene primers was used by the study to estimate nucleated cell counts. Measured with immunoSEQ multiplex PCR; TCRdb has only the in-frame clones, and not every one. From that table come the V and J calls and clone size; the DNA was used to work out D and trimming. The sample holds about 160,000 clones, about 80% seen once. The V gene's germline CDR1 is SGHTA and CDR2 FQGNSA. With 2 bases removed from V and 3 bases from J, the gap between germline ends came to 10 bases. The CDR3 is 15 amino acids. V is TRBV7-2 and J is TRBJ2-2; D is undetermined. This clonotype was obtained from a woman of 80 years or more with acute or convalescent COVID-19. Sequenced material: peripheral blood. CDR3 sequence reads: CASSLRRADTGELFF. The CDR3 nucleotides are TGTGCCAGCAGCTTACGTCGAGCCGACACCGGGGAGCTGTTTTTT. The full variable domain, completed using reference TRBV7-2 and TRBJ2-2, is GAGVSQSPSNKVTEKGKDVELRCDPISGHTALYWYRQSLGQGLEFLIYFQGNSAPDKSGLPSDRFSAERTGGSVSTLTIQRTQQEDSAVYLCASSLRRADTGELFFGEGSRLTVL.